This paragraph reports one T cell receptor beta chain. The CDR3 spans 13 residues. Germline values: CDR1 WNHNN, CDR2 SYGVQD (reference sequence). The V gene lost 2 bases and the J gene lost 4 bases, with 8 bases spanning the gap. Expressed TCRB transcripts were sequenced because the isolated RNA had all been reverse transcribed beforehand. Libraries were prepared by immunoSEQ multiplex PCR; TCRdb keeps only in-frame clonotypes and omits some of them. The table lists about 15,000 clones, about 40% of them singletons. This sample is drawn from a study of beta chain features in type 1 diabetes. Sorting gave populations that all exceeded 98% purity.

The sequencing sample was made of stem cell memory CD4+ T cells from blood. The rearrangement uses TRBV10-1 and TRBJ1-1; D might be TRBD1 (6 bases). This receptor was obtained from a woman in her forties in good health. CDR3 nucleotide sequence: TGCGCCAGCAGTGAGAGGGGGTCCACTGAAGCTTTCTTT. This gives the protein CASSERGSTEAFF.